One T cell receptor (beta chain) is described in this entry. The sample comes from a study of blood T cell repertoires in COVID-19. V lost 10 bases, J lost 7 bases, and 4 bases stayed unmatched. CDR3 length: 11 residues. From germline, CDR1 is MGHDK and CDR2 SYGVNS. Method: immunoSEQ multiplex PCR; TCRdb's copy keeps in-frame clones and lacks some. Of some 76,000 clones detected, approximately 80% appear once; the ten largest clones hold around 10%. The rearrangement uses TRBV25-1 and TRBJ1-2; TRBD1 matches at 9 bases. Input material: peripheral blood. The clonotype was recovered from a man aged 50-59 years with acute or convalescent COVID-19. The CDR3 spells CATGDRAGYTF. DNA of the CDR3: TGTGCCACAGGGGACAGGGCTGGCTACACCTTC.